These 23 T cell receptor beta chains share one sample of origin, sequenced in a study of shared clonotypes between healthy human individuals. TCRdb's copy holds only in-frame clones and misses some; the assay was immunoSEQ multiplex PCR. Of approximately 2,300,000 clones in the sample, roughly 90% are singletons; the top ten hold 0.37%. What was sequenced was naive CD4+ T cells from PBMCs. Subset described: CD45RA+ positively selected. The receptors originated from a man between 18 and 35 years old in good health. Some clones in this sample may be carry-over from other donors' samples.

There are a few counts of this clone. The same CDR3 arises from other DNA sequences in this sample as well. The V and J genes are TRBV5-1 and TRBJ1-1; TRBD1 aligns across 8 bases. The germline CDR1 and CDR2 sequences are SGHRS and YFSETQ. V lost 5 bases to trimming and J lost 1 base; unmatched junction nucleotides: 4. The CDR3 length is 14 residues. The CDR3 DNA sequence: TGCGCCAGCAGTCCCGGGACAGGGAACACTGAAGCTTTCTTT. This translates into CASSPGTGNTEAFF.

This chain links TRBV7-9 with TRBJ1-2; D is unclear. V gave up 5 bases and J gave up 3 bases, with 10 bases separating them. The CDR3 sequence is 13 residues long. Germline V lookup: CDR1 SEHNR, CDR2 FQNEAQ (reference sequence). Here the CDR3 DNA reads TGTGCCAGCAGCGGCACGTCATACTATGGCTACACCTTC. Translation: CASSGTSYYGYTF. Variable domain in full (rest from reference TRBV7-9 and TRBJ1-2): DTGVSQNPRHKITKRGQNVTFRCDPISEHNRLYWYRQTLGQGPEFLTYFQNEAQLEKSRLLSDRFSAERPKGSFSTLEIQRTEQGDSAMYLCASSGTSYYGYTFGSGTRLTVV.

This clone was detected only once. V is TRBV5-1 and J is TRBJ2-5; D is unresolved. The V end lost 4 bases, the J end lost 0 bases, and 19 bases lay between the germline ends. The CDR3 length is 17 residues. CDR1 is SGHRS and CDR2 is YFSETQ in the germline V gene. CDR3 region: CASSPEERTSYQETQYF. The DNA of the CDR3 is TGCGCCAGCAGCCCCGAGGAGCGTACATCGTACCAAGAGACCCAGTACTTC.

The chain combines TRBV6-1 with TRBJ1-5; a possible D gene is TRBD1 (5 bases). V lost 6 bases to trimming and J lost 4 bases, with 16 bases between them. The V gene's germline CDR1 is MNHNS and CDR2 SASEGT. CDR3 size: 15 residues. CDR3 protein: CASRGLEGWNQPQHF. The CDR3 region has the DNA TGTGCCAGCAGGGGGCTGGAGGGCTGGAATCAGCCCCAGCATTTT.

The chain combines TRBV19 with TRBJ1-4, with a tentative D call TRBD1 (6 bases). Germline CDR1 LNHDA, CDR2 SQIVND (reference sequence). Trimming removed 5 bases from V and 8 bases from J, with 18 bases in between. This CDR3 spans 15 amino acids. The CDR3 loop reads CASSGRQEIGEKLFF. CDR3 DNA: TGTGCCAGTAGTGGACGACAGGAGATAGGAGAAAAACTGTTTTTT.

The CDR3 coding sequence is TGTGCCAGCAGTTACTCTCGGAACAACATTCAGTACTTC. Protein product: CASSYSRNNIQYF. The rearrangement joins TRBV6-6 to TRBJ2-4; no clear D. Trimming took off 0 bases at V and 7 bases at J, with 7 bases between the two ends. The CDR3 runs to 13 residues. The germline gives CDR1 MNHNY, CDR2 SVGAGI (reference sequence).

V is TRBV18 and J is TRBJ1-4; D remains unclear. Trimming took 3 bases from V and 5 from J, leaving 16 bases between them. The CDR3 runs to 16 residues. Germline V gene data show CDR1 as KGHSH and CDR2 as LQKENI. The chain's CDR3 is CASSPLKLAGNEKLFF. The CDR3 DNA follows: TGTGCCAGCTCACCCCTTAAGTTAGCGGGGAATGAAAAACTGTTTTTT.

The rearrangement links TRBV2 to TRBJ1-1; no firm D call. V gave up 8 bases and J gave up 5 bases, with 18 bases separating them. Germline V lookup: CDR1 SNHLY, CDR2 FYNNEI. This CDR3 spans 14 amino acids. CDR3 coding DNA: TGTGCCAGCGATTTCGGCTCCCGGAGGACTGAAGCTTTCTTT. Protein: CASDFGSRRTEAFF.

The CDR3 spells CASSPDRGNTEAFF. The CDR3 DNA is TGTGCCAGCAGCCCGGACAGGGGGAACACTGAAGCTTTCTTT. The chain joins TRBV11-2 to TRBJ1-1; 9 bases match TRBD1. Trimming at V came to 5 bases and at J to 1 base, leaving 2 bases not matched to a gene. Germline CDR1 reads SGHAT; CDR2 reads FQNNGV. This CDR3 is built from 14 residues.

This chain links TRBV5-1 with TRBJ2-1; maybe TRBD1 (7 bases). Germline V gene lookup returns CDR1 SGHRS and CDR2 YFSETQ. The CDR3 extends over 16 amino acids. The ends were cut back, 4 bases at V and 3 bases at J, with 17 bases in the middle. CDR3 amino acids: CASSRTGEVNYNEQFF. The CDR3 nucleotides read TGCGCCAGCAGCCGTACAGGGGAGGTCAACTACAATGAGCAGTTCTTC.

The V call is TRBV29-1, the J call TRBJ1-1; D is possibly TRBD1 (6 bases). CDR1 is SQVTM and CDR2 is ANQGSEA in the germline V gene. The CDR3 has 16 amino acids. V lost 1 base and J lost 3, with 18 bases in between. In DNA form, the CDR3 reads TGCAGCGTTGAAGGGCCCGCGGGGGCCGGATACACTGAAGCTTTCTTT. It is translated as CSVEGPAGAGYTEAFF.

The rearrangement links TRBV19 to TRBJ2-2; 9 bases agree with TRBD1. CDR1 is LNHDA and CDR2 is SQIVND in the germline V gene (reference sequence). V dropped 5 bases and J dropped 4; count of bases not matched to a gene: 11. The length of the CDR3 is 17 residues. The CDR3 nucleotides are TGTGCCAGTAGTCTCGTTGGGGGGACAGGGATCACCGGGGAGCTGTTTTTT. It translates to CASSLVGGTGITGELFF. The complete variable domain, with remaining parts taken from reference TRBV19 and TRBJ2-2, reads DGGITQSPKYLFRKEGQNVTLSCEQNLNHDAMYWYRQDPGQGLRLIYYSQIVNDFQKGDIAEGYSVSREKKESFPLTVTSAQKNPTAFYLCASSLVGGTGITGELFFGEGSRLTVL.

With regard to this clone: The sample carries other DNA sequences with the same CDR3. The chain is built from TRBV5-1 and TRBJ2-3, with D unclear. In germline, CDR1 is SGHRS, CDR2 YFSETQ. Trimming cost V 4 bases and J 1 base, with 4 bases left between them. This CDR3 has 12 amino acids. The CDR3 loop reads CASSLRTDTQYF. As DNA, the CDR3 is TGCGCCAGCAGCCTACGCACAGATACGCAGTATTTT.

V and J are TRBV28 and TRBJ1-1; D uncertain. Germline V gene sequence: CDR1 MDHEN, CDR2 SYDVKM. The CDR3 contains 15 residues. V lost 7 bases and J lost 4, with 19 bases in between. Written as DNA, the CDR3 is TGTGCCAGCACCCCAGGCAGGCTTGCACCCACTGAAGCTTTCTTT. As protein: CASTPGRLAPTEAFF.

V is TRBV6-5 and J is TRBJ1-4; TRBD1 might be the D (6 bases). V gave up 0 bases and J gave up 8 bases, with 13 bases separating them. This CDR3 is 15 amino acids long. The germline V gene has CDR1 MNHEY and CDR2 SVGAGI. The CDR3 loop is CASSYSSQGWEKLFF. For the CDR3, the DNA is TGTGCCAGCAGTTACTCCTCCCAGGGGTGGGAAAAACTGTTTTTT.

V and J are TRBV9 and TRBJ1-3; 7 nucleotides line up with TRBD1. The CDR3 contains 16 residues. CDR1 and CDR2 from the germline V gene are SGDLS and YYNGEE. J lost 2 bases, V lost 2 bases, and 7 bases had no gene match. CDR3 loop: CASSVSGQGAGNTIYF. CDR3 nucleotide sequence: TGTGCCAGCAGCGTGAGCGGGCAGGGGGCTGGAAACACCATATATTTT.

V is TRBV19 and J is TRBJ2-7, with TRBD1 identical over 8 bases. Germline loops: CDR1 LNHDA, CDR2 SQIVND (reference sequence). This CDR3 spans 16 amino acids. The junction had 8 bases not matched to a gene; V was cut back by 4 bases and J by 0 bases. The DNA for the CDR3 is TGTGCCAGTAGTACCGACCGGGACAGGTCCTCCTACGAGCAGTACTTC. Its translation: CASSTDRDRSSYEQYF.

J is TRBJ1-5 and V is TRBV6-1; D might be TRBD1 (6 bases). Germline CDR1 MNHNS, CDR2 SASEGT. CDR3 length: 19 amino acids. Trimming took 1 base from V and 4 from J, leaving 23 bases between them. The DNA for the CDR3 is TGTGCCAGCAGTGAAGGATTGGCGGCTATAGGACAGCTAAATCAGCCCCAGCATTTT. It is translated as CASSEGLAAIGQLNQPQHF.

The chain has TRBV18 and TRBJ1-1; D gene ambiguous. The CDR3 runs 16 residues. Trimming removed 3 bases from V and 1 base from J, with 15 bases in between. Germline V gene lookup returns CDR1 KGHSH and CDR2 LQKENI. This CDR3 reads CASSPLDWTTNTEAFF. The CDR3 DNA reads TGTGCCAGCTCACCTCTGGACTGGACCACGAACACTGAAGCTTTCTTT.

The chain joins TRBV29-1 to TRBJ2-3; D not certain. The CDR3 has 13 residues. V lost 5 bases and J 2 bases, leaving 11 bases between the germline ends. Germline V lookup: CDR1 SQVTM, CDR2 ANQGSEA. DNA for the CDR3: TGCAGCGTTCTTGGGCCAGACACAGATACGCAGTATTTT. This translates into CSVLGPDTDTQYF.

V usage is TRBV5-1 and J usage is TRBJ2-2; D unclear. The CDR3 length is 15 residues. Looked up from germline, CDR1 is SGHRS and CDR2 is YFSETQ. Trimming took 2 bases from V and 0 from J, leaving 8 bases between them. The CDR3 sequence is CASSFAPSNTGELFF. CDR3 DNA: TGCGCCAGCAGCTTCGCTCCCTCGAACACCGGGGAGCTGTTTTTT.

V is TRBV2 and J is TRBJ1-1; D perhaps matches TRBD1 (5 bases). The length of the CDR3 is 13 residues. Germline V gives CDR1 SNHLY, CDR2 FYNNEI. V gave up 7 bases and J gave up 1 base, with 10 bases separating them. CDR3 protein: CASKGTGNTEAFF. DNA of the CDR3: TGTGCCAGCAAAGGGACGGGGAACACTGAAGCTTTCTTT.

The chain uses TRBV4-2 and TRBJ2-1; D gene unclear. The germline V gene encodes CDR1 LGHNA and CDR2 YNFKEQ. The CDR3 runs to 18 residues. V lost 7 bases and J 7 bases, leaving 29 bases between the germline ends. CDR3 sequence (DNA): TGTGCCAGCACCCACCCACTGGGTAGATTCGGAGAGCGAAATGAGCAGTTCTTC. Its protein is CASTHPLGRFGERNEQFF.